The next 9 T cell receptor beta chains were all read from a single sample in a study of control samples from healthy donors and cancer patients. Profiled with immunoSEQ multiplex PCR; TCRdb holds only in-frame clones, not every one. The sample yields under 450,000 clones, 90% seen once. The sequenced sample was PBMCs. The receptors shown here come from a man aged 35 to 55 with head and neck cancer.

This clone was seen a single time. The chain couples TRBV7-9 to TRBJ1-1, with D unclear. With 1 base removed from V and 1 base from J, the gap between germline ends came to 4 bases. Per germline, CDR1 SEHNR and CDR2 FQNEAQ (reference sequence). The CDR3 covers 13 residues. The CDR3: CASSLDPNTEAFF. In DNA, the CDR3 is TGTGCCAGCAGCTTAGACCCGAACACTGAAGCTTTCTTT. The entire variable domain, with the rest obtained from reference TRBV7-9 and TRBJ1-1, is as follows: DTGVSQNPRHKITKRGQNVTFRCDPISEHNRLYWYRQTLGQGPEFLTYFQNEAQLEKSRLLSDRFSAERPKGSFSTLEIQRTEQGDSAMYLCASSLDPNTEAFFGQGTRLTVV.

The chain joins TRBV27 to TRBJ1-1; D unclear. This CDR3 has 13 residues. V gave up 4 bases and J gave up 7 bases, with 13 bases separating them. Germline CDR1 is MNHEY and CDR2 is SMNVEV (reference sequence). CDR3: CASSSTQIGEAFF. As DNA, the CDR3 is TGTGCCAGCAGTTCAACTCAAATAGGTGAAGCTTTCTTT.

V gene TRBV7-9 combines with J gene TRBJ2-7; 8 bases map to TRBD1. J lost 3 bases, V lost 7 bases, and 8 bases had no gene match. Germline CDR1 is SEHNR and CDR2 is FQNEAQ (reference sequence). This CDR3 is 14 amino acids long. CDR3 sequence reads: CASITGTGNYEQYF. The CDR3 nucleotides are TGTGCCAGCATCACCGGGACAGGCAACTACGAGCAGTACTTC.

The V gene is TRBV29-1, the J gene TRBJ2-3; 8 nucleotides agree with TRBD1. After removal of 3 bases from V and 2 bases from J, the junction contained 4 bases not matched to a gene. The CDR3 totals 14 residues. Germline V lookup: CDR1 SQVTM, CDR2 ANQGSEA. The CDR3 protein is CSVEGQEYTDTQYF. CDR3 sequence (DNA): TGCAGCGTTGAGGGACAGGAATACACAGATACGCAGTATTTT.

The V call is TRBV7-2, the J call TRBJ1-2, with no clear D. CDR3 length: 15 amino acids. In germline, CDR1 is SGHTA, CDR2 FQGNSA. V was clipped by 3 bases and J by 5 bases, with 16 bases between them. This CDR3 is CASSFMSGVGYGYTF. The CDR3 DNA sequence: TGTGCCAGCAGCTTTATGTCAGGAGTTGGGTATGGCTACACCTTC.

CDR3: CASSVIAGAYGAYNEQFF. DNA of the CDR3: TGCGCCAGCAGCGTGATAGCGGGGGCCTACGGGGCCTACAATGAGCAGTTCTTC. The rearrangement joins TRBV5-1 to TRBJ2-1, with 9 nucleotides matching TRBD2. Germline loops: CDR1 SGHRS, CDR2 YFSETQ. The CDR3 covers 18 residues. Germline trimming cut 4 bases from V and 2 bases from J; bases unmatched to any gene: 13. The full variable domain, in which reference TRBV5-1 and TRBJ2-1 provide the parts outside the CDR3, is KAGVTQTPRYLIKTRGQQVTLSCSPISGHRSVSWYQQTPGQGLQFLFEYFSETQRNKGNFPGRFSGRQFSNSRSEMNVSTLELGDSALYLCASSVIAGAYGAYNEQFFGPGTRLTVL.

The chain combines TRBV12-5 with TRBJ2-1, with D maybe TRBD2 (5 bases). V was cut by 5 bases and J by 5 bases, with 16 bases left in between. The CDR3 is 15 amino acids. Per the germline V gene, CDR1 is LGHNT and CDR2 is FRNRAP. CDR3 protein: CASGVAGGRDNEQFF. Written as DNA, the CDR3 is TGTGCTAGTGGTGTCGCTGGCGGGCGCGACAATGAGCAGTTCTTC.

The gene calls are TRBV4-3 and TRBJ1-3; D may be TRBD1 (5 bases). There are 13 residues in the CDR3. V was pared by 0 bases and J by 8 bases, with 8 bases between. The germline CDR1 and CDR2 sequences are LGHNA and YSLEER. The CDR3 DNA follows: TGCGCCAGCAGCCAAGAAGGGGTCGACACCATATATTTT. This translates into CASSQEGVDTIYF.

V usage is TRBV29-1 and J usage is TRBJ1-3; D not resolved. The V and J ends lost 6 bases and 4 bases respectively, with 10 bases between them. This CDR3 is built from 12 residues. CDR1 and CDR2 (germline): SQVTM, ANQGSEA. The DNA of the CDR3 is TGCAGCGTGAGGGAGGAGGGAAACACCATATATTTT. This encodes CSVREEGNTIYF.